The sequence of this T cell receptor (beta chain) was determined in a study of immune evolution from preneoplasia to lung adenocarcinoma. Study-wide results and limits: Later-stage lesions appeared to have more T cells, more diversity, less clonality. Top clone share appeared to fall from AAH through AIS, MIA, adenocarcinoma.

Of note for this clone: The antigen is unknown.

Generated by immunoSEQ multiplex PCR, the TCRdb table keeps only in-frame clones and is missing some. The sample carries over 4,500 clones, approximately 79% recorded once. This CDR3 has 14 residues. Trimming pared 0 bases from V and 7 bases from J, leaving 11 bases between. Germline values: CDR1 LNHNV, CDR2 YYDKDF (reference sequence). Two lung cancer pathologists independently confirmed each histologic diagnosis. The sequence was obtained from a person aged 55 to 75 with lung adenocarcinoma. Sequencing used FFPE normal lung tissue adjacent to the tumor. The rearrangement links TRBV15 to TRBJ2-3; D call uncertain. The CDR3 DNA sequence: TGTGCCACCAGCAGAGATACTAAGCGAAATACGCAGTATTTT. Translation gives CATSRDTKRNTQYF.